This TCR beta chain was observed in a study of blood T cells in healthy people across ages. Study-wide results and limits: Possibly confounding the expanded clonotype changes was the fact that donor CMV status was unknown.

The CDR3 has 16 residues. CDR1 KGHDR and CDR2 SFDVKD come from the germline V gene. The count of this clonotype is one. The antigen is undetermined. Primed by a sample-barcoded 5' primer and a J-beta primer mix, a second PCR proceeded for 7 to 11 cycles. TCRdb recomputed calls from the 5' RACE reads with MiXCR, one row per CDR3 protein. The sample lists fewer than 2,000,000 distinct CDR3 sequences, around 35% occurring once. The sequence came from a woman in her 30s in good health. V usage is TRBV24-1 and J usage is TRBJ2-7, with 7 bases fitting TRBD1. The J call may be incorrect, as the DNA end agrees better with TRBJ2-5. Sequences were obtained from blood. The DNA for the CDR3 is TGTGCCACCAGTGACACGCGACAGGGTTCTTTGGAGACCCAGTACTTC. Residues: CATSDTRQGSLETQYF.